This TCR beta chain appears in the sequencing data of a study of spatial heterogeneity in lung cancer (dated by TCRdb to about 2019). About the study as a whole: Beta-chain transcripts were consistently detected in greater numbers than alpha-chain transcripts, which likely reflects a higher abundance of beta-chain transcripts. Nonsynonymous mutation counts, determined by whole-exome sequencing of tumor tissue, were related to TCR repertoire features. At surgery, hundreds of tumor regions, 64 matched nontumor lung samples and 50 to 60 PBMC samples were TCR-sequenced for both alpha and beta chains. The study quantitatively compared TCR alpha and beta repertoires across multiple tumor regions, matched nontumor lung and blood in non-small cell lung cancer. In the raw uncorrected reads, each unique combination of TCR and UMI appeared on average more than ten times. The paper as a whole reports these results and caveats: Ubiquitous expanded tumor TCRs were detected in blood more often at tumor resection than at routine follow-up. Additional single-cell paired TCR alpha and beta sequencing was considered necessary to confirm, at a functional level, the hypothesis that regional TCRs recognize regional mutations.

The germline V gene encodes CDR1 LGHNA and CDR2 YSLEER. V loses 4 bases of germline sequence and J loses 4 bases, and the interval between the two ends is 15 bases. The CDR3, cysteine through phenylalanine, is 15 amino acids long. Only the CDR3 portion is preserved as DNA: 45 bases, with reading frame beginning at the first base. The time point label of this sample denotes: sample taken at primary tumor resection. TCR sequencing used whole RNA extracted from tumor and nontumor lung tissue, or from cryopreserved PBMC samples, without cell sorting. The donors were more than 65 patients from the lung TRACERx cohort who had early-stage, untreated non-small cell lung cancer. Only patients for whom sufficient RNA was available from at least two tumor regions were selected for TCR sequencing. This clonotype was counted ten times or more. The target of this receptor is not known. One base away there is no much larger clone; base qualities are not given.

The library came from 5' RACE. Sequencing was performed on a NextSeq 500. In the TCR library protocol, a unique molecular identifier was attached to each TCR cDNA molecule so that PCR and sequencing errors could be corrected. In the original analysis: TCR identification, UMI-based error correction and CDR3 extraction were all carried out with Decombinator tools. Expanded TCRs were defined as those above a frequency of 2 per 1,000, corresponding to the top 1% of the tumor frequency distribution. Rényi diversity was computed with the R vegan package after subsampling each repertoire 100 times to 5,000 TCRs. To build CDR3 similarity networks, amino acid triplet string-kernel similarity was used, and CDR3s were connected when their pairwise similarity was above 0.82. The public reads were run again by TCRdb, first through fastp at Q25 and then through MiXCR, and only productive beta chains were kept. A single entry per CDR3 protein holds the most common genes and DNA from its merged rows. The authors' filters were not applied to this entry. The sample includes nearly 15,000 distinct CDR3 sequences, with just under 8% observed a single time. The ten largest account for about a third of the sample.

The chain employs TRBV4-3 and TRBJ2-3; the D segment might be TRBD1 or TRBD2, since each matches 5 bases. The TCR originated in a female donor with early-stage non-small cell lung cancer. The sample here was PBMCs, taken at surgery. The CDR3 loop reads CASSPTGTWADTQYF. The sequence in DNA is TGCGCCAGCAGCCCAACCGGGACCTGGGCAGATACGCAGTATTTT.